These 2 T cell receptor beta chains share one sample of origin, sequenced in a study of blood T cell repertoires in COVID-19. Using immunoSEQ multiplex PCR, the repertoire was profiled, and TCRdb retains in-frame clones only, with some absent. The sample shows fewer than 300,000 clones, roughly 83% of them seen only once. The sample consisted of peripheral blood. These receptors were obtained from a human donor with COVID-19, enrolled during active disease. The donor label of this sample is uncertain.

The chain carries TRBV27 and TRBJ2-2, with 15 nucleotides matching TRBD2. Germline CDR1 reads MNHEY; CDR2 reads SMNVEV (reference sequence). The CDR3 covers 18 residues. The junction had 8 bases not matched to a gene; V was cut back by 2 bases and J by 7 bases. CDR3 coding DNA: TGTGCCAGCAGTTTAAGGACTAGCGGGAGGGCCCTTAGCGGGGAGCTGTTTTTT. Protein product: CASSLRTSGRALSGELFF.

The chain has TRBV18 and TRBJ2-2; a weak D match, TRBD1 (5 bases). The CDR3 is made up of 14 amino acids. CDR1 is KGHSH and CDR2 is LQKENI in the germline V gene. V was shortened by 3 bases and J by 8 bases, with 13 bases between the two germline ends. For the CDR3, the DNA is TGTGCCAGCTCACCTACCAAGGGGCCGGGGGAGCTGTTTTTT. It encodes CASSPTKGPGELFF. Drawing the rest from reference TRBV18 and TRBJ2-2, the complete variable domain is NAGVMQNPRHLVRRRGQEARLRCSPMKGHSHVYWYRQLPEEGLKFMVYLQKENIIDESGMPKERFSAEFPKEGPSILRIQQVVRGDSAAYFCASSPTKGPGELFFGEGSRLTVL.